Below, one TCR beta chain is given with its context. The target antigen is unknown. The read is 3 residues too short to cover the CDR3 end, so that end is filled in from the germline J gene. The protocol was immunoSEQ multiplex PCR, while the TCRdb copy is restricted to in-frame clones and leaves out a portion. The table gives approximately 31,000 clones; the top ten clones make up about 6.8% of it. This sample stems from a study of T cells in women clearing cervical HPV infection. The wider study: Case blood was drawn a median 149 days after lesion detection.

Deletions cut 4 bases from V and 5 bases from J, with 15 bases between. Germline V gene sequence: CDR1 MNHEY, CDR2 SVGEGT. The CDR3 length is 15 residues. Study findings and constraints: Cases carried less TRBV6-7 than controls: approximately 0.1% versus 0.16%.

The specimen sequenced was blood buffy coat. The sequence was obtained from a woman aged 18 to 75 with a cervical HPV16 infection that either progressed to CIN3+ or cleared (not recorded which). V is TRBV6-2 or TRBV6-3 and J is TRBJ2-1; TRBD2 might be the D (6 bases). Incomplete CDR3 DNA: TGTGCCAGCAGTTGGACTACAAGTGGGGACAATGAG. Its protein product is CASSWTTSGDNE. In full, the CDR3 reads CASSWTTSGDNEQFF.